One T cell receptor (beta chain) is described in this entry. This entry comes from a study of cytomegalovirus exposure and HLA in healthy donors. The PCR made use of 60 Vbeta and 13 Jbeta primers. Only in-frame clones appear in the TCRdb table, and some are missing; sequencing was by immunoSEQ multiplex PCR. The table lists fewer than 250,000 clones, approximately 68% of them singletons. Trimming stripped 6 bases from V and 0 bases from J, with 11 bases between. The V gene's germline CDR1 is MNHEY and CDR2 SMNVEV (reference sequence). This CDR3 comprises 14 residues. The TCR was taken from a woman under 40 in good health and CMV-seronegative. Sequences were obtained from PBMCs. The chain joins TRBV27 to TRBJ1-2; perhaps TRBD1 as D (6 bases). The chain's CDR3 is CASSPTGPNYGYTF. In DNA form, the CDR3 reads TGTGCCAGCAGCCCGACAGGTCCTAACTATGGCTACACCTTC.